The sequence of this TCR beta chain was determined in a study of control samples from healthy donors and cancer patients. CDR3 length: 17 residues. Trimming took 5 bases from V and 6 from J; bases not matched to a gene: 16. The germline CDR1 and CDR2 sequences are LNHDA and SQIVND (reference sequence). Libraries were prepared by immunoSEQ multiplex PCR; TCRdb keeps only in-frame clonotypes and omits some of them. The sample has roughly 70,000 clones, less than 95% seen once. The rearrangement joins TRBV19 to TRBJ1-2; TRBD1 matches 9 bases. The sequenced material came from blood. This receptor was obtained from a woman aged 30 to 39 in good health. The CDR3: CASSSSGTGLGGDGYTF. CDR3 nucleotide sequence: TGTGCCAGTAGTTCGTCCGGGACAGGGCTCGGTGGGGATGGCTACACCTTC.